What follows describes a single T cell receptor beta chain. These data are taken from a study of blood T cell repertoires in COVID-19. Method: immunoSEQ multiplex PCR; TCRdb's copy keeps in-frame clones and lacks some. The table shows over 70,000 clones, with approximately 80% occurring only once. CDR1 is DFQATT and CDR2 is SNEGSKA in the germline V gene (reference sequence). Trimming removed 6 bases at V and 6 bases at J, with 12 bases between. CDR3 size: 11 residues. The chain has TRBV20-1 and TRBJ2-7, with TRBD1 as a possible D gene (5 bases). Sequencing was carried out using peripheral blood. The receptor was derived from a human donor in a cohort sampled during active COVID-19. The CDR3, as DNA: TGCAGTGCAACTGGACATGGCGAGCAGTACTTC. It codes for CSATGHGEQYF.